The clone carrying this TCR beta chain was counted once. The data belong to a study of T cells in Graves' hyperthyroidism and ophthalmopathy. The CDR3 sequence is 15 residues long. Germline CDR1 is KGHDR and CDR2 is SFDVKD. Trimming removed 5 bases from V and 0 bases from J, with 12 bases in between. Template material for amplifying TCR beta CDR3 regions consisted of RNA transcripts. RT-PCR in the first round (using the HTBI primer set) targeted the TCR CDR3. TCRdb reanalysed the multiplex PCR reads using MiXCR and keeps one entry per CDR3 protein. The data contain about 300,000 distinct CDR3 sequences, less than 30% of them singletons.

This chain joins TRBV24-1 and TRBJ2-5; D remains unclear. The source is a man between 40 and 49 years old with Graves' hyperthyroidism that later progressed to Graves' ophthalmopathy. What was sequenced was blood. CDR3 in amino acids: CATSAPRANQETQYF. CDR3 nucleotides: TGTGCCACCAGTGCCCCCCGGGCGAACCAAGAGACCCAGTACTTC.